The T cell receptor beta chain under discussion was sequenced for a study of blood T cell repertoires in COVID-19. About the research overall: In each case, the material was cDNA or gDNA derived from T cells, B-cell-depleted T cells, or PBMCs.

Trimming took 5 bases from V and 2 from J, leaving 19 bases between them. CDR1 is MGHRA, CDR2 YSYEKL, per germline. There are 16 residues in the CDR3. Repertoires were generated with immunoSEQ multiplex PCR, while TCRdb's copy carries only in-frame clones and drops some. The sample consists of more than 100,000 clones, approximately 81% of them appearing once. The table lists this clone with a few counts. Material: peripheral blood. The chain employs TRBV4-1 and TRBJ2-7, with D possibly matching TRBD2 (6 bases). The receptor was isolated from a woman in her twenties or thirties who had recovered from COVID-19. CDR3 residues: CASSAKLGGDPYEQYF. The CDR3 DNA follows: TGCGCCAGCAGCGCTAAGTTGGGGGGAGATCCCTACGAGCAGTACTTC.